The entry below gives a single T cell receptor (beta chain) sequence along with its context. Its antigen is currently not known. Nothing much larger sits one base from this clone, and base qualities are not available. The immunoSEQ Assay, a bias-controlled multiplex PCR, was used to amplify TCRbeta CDR3 regions from genomic DNA. Under the source paper's analysis protocol: Within the assay, amplification of reference gene primers was used to estimate how many nucleated cells each sample contained. To quantify the absolute abundance of each unique TCRbeta CDR3 rearrangement, sequence reads were collapsed and filtered. For each sample, productive Simpson clonality was calculated as the square root of Simpson's diversity index across productive rearrangements. TCRdb retrieved this table from immuneACCESS and kept in-frame rearrangements only. Not all clones are present; in checked studies, unresolved V genes account for under half, and no reason is known for the remainder. The V and J calls and clone size come from that table; D and trimming were worked out from the DNA. The table for this sample lists 95,000 to 150,000 clones; approximately 85% of them were counted only once. The ten largest make up about 5.4% of the sample.

The collaborating institutions used their own protocols to collect whole blood in K2EDTA tubes. For TCRbeta analysis, collaborator samples were shipped as frozen whole blood, as isolated PBMCs, or as DNA extracted from either sample type. This record belongs to a study of blood T cell repertoires in COVID-19 (dated by TCRdb to about 2020). Regarding the complete study: Collaborator samples came from the United States, Italy and Spain and covered acute and convalescent phases of COVID-19. The prospective study material was composed of cDNA or gDNA derived from T cells, B-cell-depleted T cells, or PBMCs. Subjects who had been exposed to COVID-19, were actively infected with it, or had recovered from it provided the deeply sampled blood TCRbeta repertoires that made up the dataset. The repertoires were released in a freely available public database meant as a resource for research on the immune response to SARS-CoV-2. Samples came from the ongoing ImmuneRACE study (first 160 participants) plus 1,254 subjects from 6 global collaborators. Nearly every sample came with metadata listing a de-identified subject ID, COVID-19 status, age in years and sex. Where available, HLA class I and class II types were taken from metadata supplied by the sample provider and were not determined by assay-based typing.

Results the study describes overall, beyond this receptor: Clinical and demographic metadata were provided uncurated, with the amount varying by source and participant.

This sequence was found in a human donor in a cohort sampled during active COVID-19. Sequencing was performed on peripheral blood.

The sequence in DNA is TGTGCCAGCAGCTTTGACAACGAGCAGTACTTC. The resulting protein is CASSFDNEQYF. The V and J genes are TRBV5-6 and TRBJ2-7; there is no confident call for the D gene. Trimming at the junction amounts to 2 bases on V and 5 bases on J, and the germline ends lie 5 bases apart. CDR1 and CDR2 are read off the germline V gene as SGHDT and YYEEEE. There are 11 amino acids in the CDR3, from cysteine to phenylalanine inclusive. The DNA shown is the 33-base CDR3, in frame from base 1. With the portions outside the CDR3 filled from the reference TRBV5-6 and TRBJ2-7 genes, the complete variable region becomes DAGVTQSPTHLIKTRGQQVTLRCSPKSGHDTVSWYQQALGQGPQFIFQYYEEEERQRGNFPDRFSGHQFPNYSSELNVNALLLGDSALYLCASSFDNEQYFGPGTRLTVT.